The 30 T cell receptor beta chains presented below share a single source sample, sequenced in a study of shared clonotypes between healthy human individuals. Profiled with immunoSEQ multiplex PCR; TCRdb holds only in-frame clones, not every one. Of approximately 510,000 clones listed, about four fifths are singletons. Sequencing used PBMCs. Receptors originate from a woman between 40 and 50 years old in good health. Some clones in this sample may be carry-over from other donors' samples.

CDR3 in DNA: TGCGCCAGCAGCCCTGGGCAGGGGGCGGTCACAGATACGCAGTATTTT. Its translation: CASSPGQGAVTDTQYF. The chain combines TRBV5-1 with TRBJ2-3; 8 bases align to TRBD1. The trim removed 4 bases at V and 2 bases at J, leaving 9 bases unmatched. CDR3 length: 16 residues. The germline V gene encodes CDR1 SGHRS and CDR2 YFSETQ.

CDR3 sequence (DNA): TGTGCCAGCTGCTTTGGGTTGGCCTACGAGCAGTACTTC. Translation gives CASCFGLAYEQYF. This sequence joins TRBV2 and TRBJ2-7; unclear D gene. Trimming stripped 8 bases from V and 2 bases from J, with 13 bases between. From germline, CDR1 is SNHLY and CDR2 FYNNEI. CDR3 length equals 13 residues.

For this clone: Distinct nucleotide sequences in the sample also encode this CDR3. V gene TRBV7-2 combines with J gene TRBJ2-7, with 8 bases fitting TRBD2. The CDR3 runs to 14 residues. Trimming at V came to 5 bases and at J to 0 bases, leaving 3 bases not matched to a gene. Germline V lookup: CDR1 SGHTA, CDR2 FQGNSA. For the CDR3, the DNA is TGTGCCAGCAGCAGAAGCGGGAGCTCCTACGAGCAGTACTTC. This codes for CASSRSGSSYEQYF.

The chain joins TRBV6-1 to TRBJ2-7; D remains ambiguous. Germline CDR1 reads MNHNS; CDR2 reads SASEGT. The V and J ends lost 2 bases and 6 bases respectively, with 5 bases between them. The CDR3 is 11 residues long. CDR3 coding DNA: TGTGCCAGCAGTGAATGGAGCGAGCAGTACTTC. Translated: CASSEWSEQYF.

The sample holds many counts of this clone. This chain links TRBV4-3 with TRBJ1-1; D perhaps matches TRBD1 (5 bases). This CDR3 region has 14 residues. The germline V and J ends were trimmed by 0 bases and 4 bases, with 9 bases remaining between them. Germline-derived CDR1 and CDR2 are LGHNA and YSLEER. This chain's CDR3 is CASSQDFGGTEAFF. The CDR3 nucleotides read TGCGCCAGCAGCCAAGATTTCGGGGGCACTGAAGCTTTCTTT.

V gene TRBV6-1 combines with J gene TRBJ1-1; tentative D call: TRBD1 (5 bases). This CDR3 comprises 13 residues. From germline, CDR1 is MNHNS and CDR2 SASEGT. The V end was cut by 9 bases, the J end by 2 bases, with 13 bases between. CDR3 loop: CASGAGFNTEAFF. The CDR3 DNA is TGTGCCAGTGGGGCGGGATTTAACACTGAAGCTTTCTTT.

The chain joins TRBV5-6 to TRBJ2-1; D is unclear. Trimming shortened V by 1 base and J by 3 bases, and 5 bases separated the two germline ends. CDR3 length: 13 amino acids. Germline CDR1 is SGHDT and CDR2 is YYEEEE. Here the CDR3 DNA reads TGTGCCAGCAGCTTGCCGCACTACAATGAGCAGTTCTTC. Residues: CASSLPHYNEQFF.

This chain joins TRBV10-3 and TRBJ1-2; D unresolved. Germline V lookup: CDR1 ENHRY, CDR2 SYGVKD. There are 12 residues in the CDR3. V was clipped by 6 bases and J by 8 bases, with 13 bases between them. This CDR3 reads CAISPQTRGYTF. Written as DNA, the CDR3 is TGTGCCATCAGCCCACAGACACGGGGCTACACCTTC.

V is TRBV4-2 and J is TRBJ1-2; D not certain. The CDR3 spans 17 residues. Looked up from germline, CDR1 is LGHNA and CDR2 is YNFKEQ. With 0 bases removed from V and 0 bases from J, the gap between germline ends came to 14 bases. CDR3 residues: CASSQDPSAGANYGYTF. In DNA, the CDR3 is TGTGCCAGCAGCCAAGATCCCTCCGCAGGTGCTAACTATGGCTACACCTTC.

The chain carries TRBV5-4 and TRBJ2-2; 8 bases align to TRBD2. The CDR3 has 15 amino acids. J lost 5 bases, V lost 3 bases, and 6 bases had no gene match. Per the germline V gene, CDR1 is SGHNT and CDR2 is YYREEE (reference sequence). The chain's CDR3 is CASSYPAGATGELFF. CDR3 DNA sequence: TGTGCCAGCAGCTACCCAGCGGGGGCAACCGGGGAGCTGTTTTTT.

This clone turned up a few times. This sample also contains other DNA sequences that code for the same CDR3. The chain uses TRBV28 and TRBJ2-7, with 10 bases aligning to TRBD1. This CDR3 comprises 14 residues. The V and J ends lost 3 bases and 2 bases, in that order; junction bases with no gene match: 1. The germline gives CDR1 MDHEN, CDR2 SYDVKM. CDR3 residues: CASSFGTGAYEQYF. CDR3 in DNA: TGTGCCAGCAGTTTCGGGACAGGGGCCTACGAGCAGTACTTC.

J is TRBJ2-4 and V is TRBV7-9; the D call may be TRBD1 or TRBD2 (5 bases each). The CDR3 has 14 residues. Trimming left V 5 bases short and J 6 bases short, with 14 bases between. CDR1 is SEHNR, CDR2 FQNEAQ, per germline (reference sequence). CDR3 amino acids: CASSKGTDGNIQYF. In nucleotides, the CDR3 is TGTGCCAGCAGCAAAGGGACGGACGGAAACATTCAGTACTTC.

The gene calls are TRBV6-1 and TRBJ1-4; perhaps TRBD1 as D (6 bases). V lost 7 bases and J lost 7, with 13 bases in between. The CDR3 is made up of 13 amino acids. CDR1 MNHNS and CDR2 SASEGT come from the germline V gene. The CDR3 spells CASKRGAREKLFF. The CDR3 DNA reads as TGTGCCAGCAAGCGGGGGGCCCGTGAAAAACTGTTTTTT.

The CDR3 DNA reads as TGTGCCAGCAGTTTACTGCCAGGGCTGAGTGAAAAACTGTTTTTT. This translates into CASSLLPGLSEKLFF. The rearrangement links TRBV27 to TRBJ1-4, with a tentative D call TRBD1 (5 bases). V lost 2 bases and J lost 7, with 14 bases in between. In germline, CDR1 is MNHEY, CDR2 SMNVEV (reference sequence). This CDR3 region has 15 residues.

The rearrangement links TRBV30 to TRBJ1-2; maybe TRBD1 (5 bases). This CDR3 region has 14 residues. Germline V lookup: CDR1 GTSNPN, CDR2 SVGIG (reference sequence). Deletions cut 5 bases from V and 4 bases from J, with 17 bases between. In DNA form, the CDR3 reads TGTGCCTGGGGGCCCAGGGTGGGCCTCTATGGCTACACCTTC. Protein product: CAWGPRVGLYGYTF.

The J gene is TRBJ2-1, the V gene TRBV27; 8 positions agree with TRBD1. The germline V gene has CDR1 MNHEY and CDR2 SMNVEV (reference sequence). The J segment lost 0 bases and the V segment lost 1 base, leaving 17 bases of the junction unmatched. This CDR3 spans 21 amino acids. In nucleotides, the CDR3 is TGTGCCAGCAGTTTATTTGGAGTCGTGGGACAGGCCTGGATCTCCTACAATGAGCAGTTCTTC. Its protein is CASSLFGVVGQAWISYNEQFF.

This sequence joins TRBV19 and TRBJ2-4, with a possible D match to TRBD1 (5 bases). The CDR3 length is 15 residues. V lost 2 bases, J lost 0 bases, and 8 bases lay in between. Per germline, CDR1 LNHDA and CDR2 SQIVND (reference sequence). The CDR3 loop is CASSIQGVAKNIQYF. DNA of the CDR3: TGTGCCAGTAGTATACAGGGCGTAGCCAAAAACATTCAGTACTTC.

The chain uses TRBV7-2 and TRBJ2-5, with TRBD1 matching over 7 bases. V lost 0 bases and J lost 3; bases outside the gene matches: 4. CDR1 and CDR2 from the germline V gene are SGHTA and FQGNSA. CDR3 length: 15 residues. As DNA, the CDR3 is TGTGCCAGCAGCTTAGCGGGAACAGGGGAAGAGACCCAGTACTTC. Translating it yields CASSLAGTGEETQYF.

This clone was counted a few times. The chain joins TRBV6-4 to TRBJ1-1, with TRBD1 identical over 9 bases. J lost 1 base, V lost 6 bases, and 9 bases had no gene match. The CDR3 extends over 16 amino acids. The germline V gene has CDR1 MRHNA and CDR2 SNTAGT. The DNA of the CDR3 is TGTGCCAGCAGCCGACGGGACAGGGTTACGAACACTGAAGCTTTCTTT. Protein sequence: CASSRRDRVTNTEAFF.

V gene TRBV19 combines with J gene TRBJ1-5, with unresolved D. CDR3 length: 14 amino acids. Trimming cost V 7 bases and J 2 bases, with 12 bases left between them. CDR1 and CDR2 from the germline V gene are LNHDA and SQIVND (reference sequence). The CDR3 nucleotides are TGTGCCAGTACTCCGGGTGGTGGCAATCAGCCCCAGCATTTT. The encoded protein is CASTPGGGNQPQHF.

The chain joins TRBV18 to TRBJ2-5; D gene unclear. This CDR3 contains 14 residues. V lost 2 bases and J lost 0, with 7 bases in between. Germline lookup yields CDR1 KGHSH and CDR2 LQKENI. CDR3 DNA sequence: TGTGCCAGCTCACCATCAGCGAACCAAGAGACCCAGTACTTC. It yields the protein CASSPSANQETQYF.

This sequence joins TRBV7-3 and TRBJ2-2; the D is unclear. This CDR3 region has 14 residues. The V end lost 6 bases, the J end lost 2 bases, and 10 bases lay between the germline ends. The germline gives CDR1 SGHTA, CDR2 FQGTGA. CDR3 loop: CASRPGINTGELFF. CDR3 in DNA: TGTGCCAGCAGACCCGGAATAAACACCGGGGAGCTGTTTTTT.

This clone was counted many times. The V call is TRBV30, the J call TRBJ1-2; D is perhaps TRBD1 (5 bases). Germline values: CDR1 GTSNPN, CDR2 SVGIG (reference sequence). The CDR3 runs 14 residues. Deletions cut 2 bases from V and 6 bases from J, with 16 bases between. CDR3 sequence reads: CAWSTLRQGHGYTF. CDR3 in DNA: TGTGCCTGGAGTACCCTGCGGCAGGGCCATGGCTACACCTTC.

The CDR3 DNA reads as TGTGCCAGCAGTGCCGGGACAGGAGAACATACCGGGGAGCTGTTTTTT. Protein sequence: CASSAGTGEHTGELFF. The rearrangement links TRBV2 to TRBJ2-2; 8 bases are shared with TRBD1. CDR1 is SNHLY, CDR2 FYNNEI, per germline. Trimming at V came to 4 bases and at J to 5 bases, leaving 9 bases not matched to a gene. CDR3 length equals 16 residues.

This chain uses TRBV7-8 with TRBJ2-1; D ambiguous. Germline V gene sequence: CDR1 SGHVS, CDR2 FQNEAQ. CDR3 size: 15 residues. V was cut by 3 bases and J by 0 bases, with 9 bases left in between. CDR3 in DNA: TGTGCCAGCAGCTTCAGGCGAAACTCCTACAATGAGCAGTTCTTC. As protein: CASSFRRNSYNEQFF. Filled out from reference TRBV7-8 and TRBJ2-1, the complete variable domain reads GAGVSQSPRYKVAKRGQDVALRCDPISGHVSLFWYQQALGQGPEFLTYFQNEAQLDKSGLPSDRFFAERPEGSVSTLKIQRTQQEDSAVYLCASSFRRNSYNEQFFGPGTRLTVL.

To note about this clone: The same CDR3 is also encoded by other DNA sequences in this sample. The chain recombines TRBV28 with TRBJ2-7, with a weak D call TRBD2 (6 bases). CDR3 length: 13 amino acids. V was pared by 2 bases and J by 7 bases, with 12 bases between. Germline V CDR1 and CDR2: MDHEN, SYDVKM. The CDR3 sequence is CASSLRRGWEQYF. The CDR3 coding sequence is TGTGCCAGCAGTTTACGGCGGGGTTGGGAGCAGTACTTC.

The chain joins TRBV28 to TRBJ2-4; D is perhaps TRBD1 or TRBD2 (5 bases each). Trimming took 7 bases from V and 9 from J, leaving 13 bases between them. CDR3 length: 12 residues. Germline CDR1 and CDR2: MDHEN and SYDVKM. The CDR3 loop is CASNGDRPIQYF. In nucleotides, the CDR3 is TGTGCCAGCAACGGGGACCGTCCCATTCAGTACTTC.

The CDR3: CASSQETSSYEQYF. CDR3 DNA sequence: TGCGCCAGCAGCCAAGAGACTAGCAGCTACGAGCAGTACTTC. This sequence joins TRBV4-3 and TRBJ2-7; 7 positions agree with TRBD2. Germline V gives CDR1 LGHNA, CDR2 YSLEER. CDR3 length: 14 residues. Trimming cost V 0 bases and J 3 bases; bases outside gene matches: 2.

This CDR3 is CASSFREGTEAFF. DNA of the CDR3: TGTGCCAGTAGCTTCAGGGAAGGGACTGAAGCTTTCTTT. This chain uses TRBV19 with TRBJ1-1, with D maybe TRBD1 (5 bases). Germline V lookup: CDR1 LNHDA, CDR2 SQIVND (reference sequence). Trimming removed 6 bases from V and 5 bases from J, with 13 bases in between. The CDR3 extends over 13 amino acids.

This chain links TRBV4-1 with TRBJ2-2, with TRBD1 matching over 9 bases. The CDR3 totals 16 residues. In germline, CDR1 is MGHRA, CDR2 YSYEKL. V shed 4 bases, J shed 1 base, and the junction held 4 bases outside the gene matches. This chain's CDR3 is CASSRLGQGNTGELFF. CDR3 in DNA: TGCGCCAGCAGCCGCCTGGGACAGGGGAACACCGGGGAGCTGTTTTTT.